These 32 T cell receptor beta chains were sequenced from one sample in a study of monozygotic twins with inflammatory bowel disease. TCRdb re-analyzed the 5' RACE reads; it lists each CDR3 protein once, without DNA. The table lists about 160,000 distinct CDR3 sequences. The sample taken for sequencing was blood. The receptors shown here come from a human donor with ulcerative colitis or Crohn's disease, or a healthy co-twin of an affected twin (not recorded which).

The CDR3 spells CASSMTPVGMNTEAFF. The rearrangement joins TRBV5-1 to TRBJ1-1. The CDR3 totals 16 residues. CDR1 is SGHRS and CDR2 is YFSETQ in the germline V gene.

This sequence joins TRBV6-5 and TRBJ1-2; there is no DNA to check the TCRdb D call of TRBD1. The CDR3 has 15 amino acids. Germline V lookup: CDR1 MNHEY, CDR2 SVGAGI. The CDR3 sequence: CASSYGSQGGYGYTF.

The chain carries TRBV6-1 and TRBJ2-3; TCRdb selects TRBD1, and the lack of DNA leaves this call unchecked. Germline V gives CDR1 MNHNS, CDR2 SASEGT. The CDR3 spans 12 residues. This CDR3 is CATTAYTDTQYF.

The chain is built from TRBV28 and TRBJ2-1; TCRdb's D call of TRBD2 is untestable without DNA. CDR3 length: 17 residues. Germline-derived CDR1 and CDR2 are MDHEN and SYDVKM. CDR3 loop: CASSLLVGLAGGNEQFF.

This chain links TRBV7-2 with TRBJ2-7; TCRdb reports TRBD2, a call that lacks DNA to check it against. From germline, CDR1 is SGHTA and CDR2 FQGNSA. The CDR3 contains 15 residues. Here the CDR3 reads CASSPRTSGGREQYF.

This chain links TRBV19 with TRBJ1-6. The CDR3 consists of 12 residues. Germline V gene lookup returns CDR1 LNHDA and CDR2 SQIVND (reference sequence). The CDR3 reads CASNKLGSPLHF.

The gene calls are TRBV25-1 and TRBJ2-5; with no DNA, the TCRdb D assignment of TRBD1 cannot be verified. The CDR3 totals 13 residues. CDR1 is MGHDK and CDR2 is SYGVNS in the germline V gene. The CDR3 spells CASSEGGRETQYF. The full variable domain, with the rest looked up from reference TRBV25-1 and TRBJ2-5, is EADIYQTPRYLVIGTGKKITLECSQTMGHDKMYWYQQDPGMELHLIHYSYGVNSTEKGDLSSESTVSRIRTEHFPLTLESARPSHTSQYLCASSEGGRETQYFGPGTRLLVL.

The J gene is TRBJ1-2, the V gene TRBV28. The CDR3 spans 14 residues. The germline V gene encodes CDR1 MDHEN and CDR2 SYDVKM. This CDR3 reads CASSLAGRPEGYTF.

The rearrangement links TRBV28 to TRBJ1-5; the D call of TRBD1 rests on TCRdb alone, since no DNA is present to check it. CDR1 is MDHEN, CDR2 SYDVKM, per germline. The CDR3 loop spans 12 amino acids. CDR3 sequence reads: CASQRTPQPQHF.

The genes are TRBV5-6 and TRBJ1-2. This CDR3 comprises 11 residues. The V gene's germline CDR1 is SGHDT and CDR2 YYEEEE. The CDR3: CASSLGSGYTF.

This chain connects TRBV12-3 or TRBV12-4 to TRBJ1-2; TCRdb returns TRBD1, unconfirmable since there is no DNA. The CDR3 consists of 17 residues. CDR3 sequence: CASSSRTGLPLYYGYTF.

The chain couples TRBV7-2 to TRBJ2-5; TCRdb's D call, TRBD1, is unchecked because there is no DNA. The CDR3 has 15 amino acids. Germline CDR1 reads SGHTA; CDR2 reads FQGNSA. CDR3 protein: CASSLGVGAGETQYF.

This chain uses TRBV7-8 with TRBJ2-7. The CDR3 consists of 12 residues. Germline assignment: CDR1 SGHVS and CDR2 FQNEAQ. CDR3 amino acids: CASSTVSYEQYF.

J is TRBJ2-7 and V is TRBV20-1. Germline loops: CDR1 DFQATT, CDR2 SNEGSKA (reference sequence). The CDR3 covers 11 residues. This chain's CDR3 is CSARGRYEQYF.

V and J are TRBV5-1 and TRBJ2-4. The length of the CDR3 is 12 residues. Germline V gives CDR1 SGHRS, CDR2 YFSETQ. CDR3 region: CARESAAVIQYF.

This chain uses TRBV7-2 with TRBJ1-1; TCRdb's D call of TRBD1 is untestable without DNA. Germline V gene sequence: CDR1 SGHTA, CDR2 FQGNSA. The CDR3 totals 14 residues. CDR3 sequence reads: CASRIRGGNTEAFF.

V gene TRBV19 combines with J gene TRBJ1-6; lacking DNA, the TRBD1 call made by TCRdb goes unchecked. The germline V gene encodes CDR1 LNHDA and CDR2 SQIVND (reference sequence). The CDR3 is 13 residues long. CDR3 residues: CASHGGVYSPLHF.

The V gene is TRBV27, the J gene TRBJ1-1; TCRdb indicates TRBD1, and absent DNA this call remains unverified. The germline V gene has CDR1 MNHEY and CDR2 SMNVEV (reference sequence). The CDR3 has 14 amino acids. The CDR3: CASGTGPWSTEAFF.

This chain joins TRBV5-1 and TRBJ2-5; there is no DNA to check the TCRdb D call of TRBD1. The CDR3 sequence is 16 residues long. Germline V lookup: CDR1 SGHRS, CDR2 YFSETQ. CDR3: CASSSGLRQGQETQYF.

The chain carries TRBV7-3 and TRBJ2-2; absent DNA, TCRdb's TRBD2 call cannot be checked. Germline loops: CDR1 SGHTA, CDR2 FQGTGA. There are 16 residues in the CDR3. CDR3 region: CASSHLAGGGTGELFF.

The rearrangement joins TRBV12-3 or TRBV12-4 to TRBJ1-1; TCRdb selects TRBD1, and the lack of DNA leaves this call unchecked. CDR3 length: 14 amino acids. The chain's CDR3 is CASSRQGGGTEAFF.

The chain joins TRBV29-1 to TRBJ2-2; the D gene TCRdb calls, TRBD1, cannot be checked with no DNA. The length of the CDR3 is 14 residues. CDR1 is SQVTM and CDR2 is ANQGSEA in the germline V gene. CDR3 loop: CSVVTGVLTGELFF.

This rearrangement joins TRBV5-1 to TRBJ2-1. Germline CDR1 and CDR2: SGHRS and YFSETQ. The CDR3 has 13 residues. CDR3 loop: CASSLVTVNEQFF.

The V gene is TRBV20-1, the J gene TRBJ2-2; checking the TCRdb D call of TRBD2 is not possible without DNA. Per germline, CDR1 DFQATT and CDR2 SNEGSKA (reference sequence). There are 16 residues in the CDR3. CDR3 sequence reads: CSARDPAGEPSGELFF.

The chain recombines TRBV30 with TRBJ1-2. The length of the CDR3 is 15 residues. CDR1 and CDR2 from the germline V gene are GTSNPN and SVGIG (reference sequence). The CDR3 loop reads CAWSYRDRSSYGYTF.

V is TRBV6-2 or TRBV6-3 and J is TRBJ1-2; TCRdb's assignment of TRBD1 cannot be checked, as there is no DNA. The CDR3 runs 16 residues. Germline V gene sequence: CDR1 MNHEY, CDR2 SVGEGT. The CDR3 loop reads CASSYSTTGDQEGYTF.

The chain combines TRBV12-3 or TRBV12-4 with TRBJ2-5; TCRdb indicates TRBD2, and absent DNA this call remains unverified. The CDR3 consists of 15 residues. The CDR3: CASKASGGTQETQYF.

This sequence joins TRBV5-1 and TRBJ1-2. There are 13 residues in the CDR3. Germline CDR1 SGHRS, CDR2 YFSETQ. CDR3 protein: CASSRIARYGYTF. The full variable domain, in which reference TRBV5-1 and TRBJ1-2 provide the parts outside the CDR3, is KAGVTQTPRYLIKTRGQQVTLSCSPISGHRSVSWYQQTPGQGLQFLFEYFSETQRNKGNFPGRFSGRQFSNSRSEMNVSTLELGDSALYLCASSRIARYGYTFGSGTRLTVV.

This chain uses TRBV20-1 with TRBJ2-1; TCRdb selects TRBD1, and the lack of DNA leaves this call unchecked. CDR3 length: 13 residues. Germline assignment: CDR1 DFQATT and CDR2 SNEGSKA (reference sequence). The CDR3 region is CSAPGEGMNEQFF.

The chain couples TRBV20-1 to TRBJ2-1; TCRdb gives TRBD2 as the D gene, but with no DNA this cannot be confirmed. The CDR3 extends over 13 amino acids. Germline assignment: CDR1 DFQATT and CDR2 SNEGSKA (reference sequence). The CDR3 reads CSADQLAGVEQFF.

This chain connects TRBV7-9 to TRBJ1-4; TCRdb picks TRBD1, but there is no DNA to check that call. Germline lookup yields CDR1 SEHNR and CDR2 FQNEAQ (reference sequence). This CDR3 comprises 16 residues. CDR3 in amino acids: CASSEGGIATNEKLFF.

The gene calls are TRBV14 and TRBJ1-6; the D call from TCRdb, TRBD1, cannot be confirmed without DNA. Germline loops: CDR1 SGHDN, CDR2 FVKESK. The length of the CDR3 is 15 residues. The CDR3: CASSQTGQGASPLHF.